The 24 T cell receptor beta chains below come from one sample, sequenced in a study of shared clonotypes between healthy human individuals. This table comes from immunoSEQ multiplex PCR, and its TCRdb copy is limited to in-frame clones, with some not included. The sample contains about 2.1 million clones, over 85% of which appear only once. Naive CD8 cells comprised CD45RO-negative, CCR7-positively selected cells, excluding terminally differentiated effector memory CD45RA+ cells. The sample consisted of naive CD8+ T cells from PBMCs. The source of these receptors is a man aged 18 to 30 in good health. Some clones in this sample may be carry-over from other donors' samples.

The gene calls are TRBV29-1 and TRBJ2-1; 13 nucleotides agree with TRBD2. Trimming removed 4 bases from V and 0 bases from J; junction bases left unmatched: 6. The CDR3 extends over 17 amino acids. The germline V gene encodes CDR1 SQVTM and CDR2 ANQGSEA. This CDR3 reads CSVAGTSGASSYNEQFF. CDR3 nucleotides: TGCAGCGTTGCAGGGACTAGCGGGGCTAGCTCCTACAATGAGCAGTTCTTC.

Turning to this clone: This same CDR3 is encoded by further DNA sequences in the sample. The chain uses TRBV19 and TRBJ1-1; D unresolved. The germline gives CDR1 LNHDA, CDR2 SQIVND (reference sequence). Trimming removed 1 base at V and 1 base at J, with 4 bases between. The CDR3 totals 13 residues. CDR3 nucleotide sequence: TGTGCCAGTAGTATAGCGACGAACACTGAAGCTTTCTTT. It translates to CASSIATNTEAFF.

This chain joins TRBV7-9 and TRBJ2-1; no firm D call. The CDR3 length is 11 residues. Germline-derived CDR1 and CDR2 are SEHNR and FQNEAQ (reference sequence). The V and J ends lost 8 bases and 7 bases respectively, with 9 bases between them. CDR3 DNA: TGTGCCAGCGTTAGTGGAAATGAGCAGTTCTTC. Its translation: CASVSGNEQFF.

The chain combines TRBV27 with TRBJ2-2; TRBD1 or TRBD2 may be the D gene (5 bases each). Looked up from germline, CDR1 is MNHEY and CDR2 is SMNVEV (reference sequence). V gave up 6 bases and J gave up 4 bases, with 12 bases separating them. This CDR3 region has 14 residues. CDR3 loop: CASRWVGTTGELFF. CDR3 nucleotides: TGTGCCAGCAGATGGGTAGGGACCACCGGGGAGCTGTTTTTT.

The genes are TRBV5-1 and TRBJ1-1; the match to TRBD1 covers 7 bases. V lost 4 bases and J lost 1; bases outside the gene matches: 10. The germline V gene has CDR1 SGHRS and CDR2 YFSETQ. This CDR3 is built from 16 residues. CDR3 DNA: TGCGCCAGCAGCCCCTCCTTAAGGACAGGGAACACTGAAGCTTTCTTT. Its protein product is CASSPSLRTGNTEAFF. The complete variable domain, with remaining parts taken from reference TRBV5-1 and TRBJ1-1, reads KAGVTQTPRYLIKTRGQQVTLSCSPISGHRSVSWYQQTPGQGLQFLFEYFSETQRNKGNFPGRFSGRQFSNSRSEMNVSTLELGDSALYLCASSPSLRTGNTEAFFGQGTRLTVV.

The chain uses TRBV29-1 and TRBJ2-5; the D is unclear. Trimming left V 7 bases short and J 5 bases short, with 11 bases between. CDR3 size: 11 residues. Per the germline V gene, CDR1 is SQVTM and CDR2 is ANQGSEA. The CDR3 reads CSALGTETQYF. CDR3 nucleotides: TGCAGCGCCCTCGGAACTGAGACCCAGTACTTC. Filled out from reference TRBV29-1 and TRBJ2-5, the complete variable domain reads SAVISQKPSRDICQRGTSLTIQCQVDSQVTMMFWYRQQPGQSLTLIATANQGSEATYESGFVIDKFPISRPNLTFSTLTVSNMSPEDSSIYLCSALGTETQYFGPGTRLLVL.

The genes are TRBV7-2 and TRBJ1-1; D is uncertain. Germline lookup yields CDR1 SGHTA and CDR2 FQGNSA. V lost 4 bases to trimming and J lost 3 bases, with 15 bases between them. The CDR3 contains 15 residues. This CDR3 reads CASSSYIRQYTEAFF. The CDR3 DNA reads TGTGCCAGCAGCTCCTATATCCGACAATACACTGAAGCTTTCTTT.

The rearrangement links TRBV6-5 to TRBJ1-2; no reliable D call. The V gene's germline CDR1 is MNHEY and CDR2 SVGAGI. CDR3 length equals 8 residues. Trimming pared 6 bases from V and 10 bases from J, leaving 3 bases between. The CDR3 DNA is TGTGCCAGCAGATTCTACACCTTC. Protein: CASRFYTF.

The genes are TRBV7-9 and TRBJ2-5; D is undetermined. The CDR3 runs to 13 residues. The V end lost 3 bases, the J end lost 5 bases, and 10 bases lay between the germline ends. CDR1 is SEHNR, CDR2 FQNEAQ, per germline (reference sequence). CDR3 protein: CASSFPSRETQYF. The DNA of the CDR3 is TGTGCCAGCAGCTTCCCCTCAAGGGAGACCCAGTACTTC.

This clone was seen a few times. This sample also contains other DNA sequences that code for the same CDR3. The genes are TRBV27 and TRBJ1-1; D is unresolved. The CDR3 consists of 13 residues. CDR1 MNHEY and CDR2 SMNVEV come from the germline V gene (reference sequence). Trimming cost V 3 bases and J 1 base, with 6 bases left between them. The CDR3 DNA reads as TGTGCCAGCAGTTTTAATCAGAACACTGAAGCTTTCTTT. Protein product: CASSFNQNTEAFF.

This clone was recorded only once. The chain is built from TRBV9 and TRBJ2-3; 7 nucleotides line up with TRBD1. The CDR3 has 15 residues. V lost 6 bases to trimming and J lost 1 base; unmatched junction nucleotides: 8. CDR1 SGDLS and CDR2 YYNGEE come from the germline V gene. CDR3 DNA sequence: TGTGCCAGCAACACAGGACAGGTACGCACAGATACGCAGTATTTT. This gives the protein CASNTGQVRTDTQYF.

This clone was counted between two and nine times. The CDR3 DNA follows: TGTGCCAGCAGTTTAGAAGACAGGGGAACTGAAGCTTTCTTT. Encoded protein: CASSLEDRGTEAFF. This sequence joins TRBV28 and TRBJ1-1, with 8 positions matching TRBD1. The germline CDR1 and CDR2 sequences are MDHEN and SYDVKM. This CDR3 is 14 amino acids long. The V segment lost 2 bases and the J segment 5 bases; nucleotides outside the gene matches: 4. The variable domain in full, with the rest retrieved from reference TRBV28 and TRBJ1-1, is DVKVTQSSRYLVKRTGEKVFLECVQDMDHENMFWYRQDPGLGLRLIYFSYDVKMKEKGDIPEGYSVSREKKERFSLILESASTNQTSMYLCASSLEDRGTEAFFGQGTRLTVV.

This chain joins TRBV7-9 and TRBJ2-1, with 12 bases aligning to TRBD2. Per germline, CDR1 SEHNR and CDR2 FQNEAQ (reference sequence). The J segment lost 3 bases and the V segment lost 5 bases, leaving 2 bases of the junction unmatched. This CDR3 comprises 15 residues. CDR3 DNA sequence: TGTGCCAGCAGCGGGACTAGCGGGTTCTACAATGAGCAGTTCTTC. Encoded protein: CASSGTSGFYNEQFF.

The chain recombines TRBV7-8 with TRBJ2-7; perhaps TRBD1 as D (6 bases). Germline V gives CDR1 SGHVS, CDR2 FQNEAQ. The CDR3 covers 19 residues. Between the trimmed V and J ends, which lost 2 bases and 3 bases, there was a span of 26 bases. The CDR3: CASSLLRGREVQLYYEQYF. CDR3 bases: TGTGCCAGCAGCTTACTCAGGGGCAGAGAAGTTCAACTTTACTACGAGCAGTACTTC.

CDR3 in DNA: TGTGCCAGCAGCTCCCCCTTCGGCAGCGGGAACACCGGGGAGCTGTTTTTT. Amino acid sequence: CASSSPFGSGNTGELFF. The chain employs TRBV11-1 and TRBJ2-2; D possibly corresponds to TRBD2 (5 bases). Looked up from germline, CDR1 is SGHAT and CDR2 is FQDESV (reference sequence). The V end lost 4 bases, the J end lost 1 base, and 16 bases lay between the germline ends. The CDR3 runs 17 residues.

The chain carries TRBV9 and TRBJ2-7; D is perhaps TRBD2 (5 bases). Germline CDR1 is SGDLS and CDR2 is YYNGEE. The V gene lost 1 base and the J gene lost 0 bases, with 14 bases spanning the gap. This CDR3 is 16 amino acids long. The CDR3 spells CASSVSSRDPSYEQYF. As DNA, the CDR3 is TGTGCCAGCAGCGTATCTTCGAGGGATCCCTCCTACGAGCAGTACTTC.

J is TRBJ2-7 and V is TRBV5-4; a weak D match, TRBD1 (6 bases). This CDR3 contains 14 residues. Germline CDR1 is SGHNT and CDR2 is YYREEE (reference sequence). V gave up 4 bases and J gave up 0 bases, with 11 bases separating them. CDR3 DNA sequence: TGTGCCAGCAGCGAAACAGGGATCTCCTACGAGCAGTACTTC. It specifies CASSETGISYEQYF.

The chain employs TRBV27 and TRBJ2-7, with a possible D match to TRBD1 (6 bases). Germline assignment: CDR1 MNHEY and CDR2 SMNVEV (reference sequence). This CDR3 comprises 14 residues. V lost 2 bases and J lost 5, with 13 bases in between. The CDR3 loop is CASSLGYRVHEQYF. The CDR3 bases are TGTGCCAGCAGTTTAGGGTACAGGGTCCACGAGCAGTACTTC.

CDR3 bases: TGTGCCAGCAGTCCTCTAGCGGGAAAAGTGGAGACCCAGTACTTC. It specifies CASSPLAGKVETQYF. J is TRBJ2-5 and V is TRBV28, with 9 bases matching TRBD2. This CDR3 has 15 amino acids. V was pared by 5 bases and J by 5 bases, with 9 bases of the junction left unmatched. Germline V CDR1 and CDR2: MDHEN, SYDVKM.

CDR3 residues: CAWGYGLTGEQYF. CDR3 nucleotides: TGTGCCTGGGGGTACGGCCTGACGGGGGAGCAGTACTTC. The chain carries TRBV30 and TRBJ2-7; perhaps TRBD2 as D (5 bases). Germline CDR1 is GTSNPN and CDR2 is SVGIG (reference sequence). The CDR3 totals 13 residues. V lost 5 bases and J lost 7, with 18 bases in between.

In this sample, this clone turned up once. The gene calls are TRBV5-1 and TRBJ2-5; 8 bases are shared with TRBD1. The J call may not be correct, given that the DNA end is closer to TRBJ2-7. The germline V gene encodes CDR1 SGHRS and CDR2 YFSETQ. The CDR3 has 16 amino acids. CDR3 in DNA: TGCGCCAGCAGCCTTCCGCCGGACAGGGTTTCCTACGAGCAGTACTTC. Translated: CASSLPPDRVSYEQYF.

The chain couples TRBV6-6 to TRBJ2-1, with unresolved D. Trimming shortened V by 7 bases and J by 7 bases, and 17 bases separated the two germline ends. The CDR3 covers 14 residues. Germline assignment: CDR1 MNHNY and CDR2 SVGAGI (reference sequence). The CDR3 sequence is CASTPVVRANEQFF. CDR3 DNA: TGTGCCAGCACCCCAGTAGTAAGGGCGAATGAGCAGTTCTTC.

CDR3 sequence (DNA): TGTGCCAGCAGCTTAGTGGACAGGGTTTACGAGCAGTACTTC. As protein: CASSLVDRVYEQYF. The V and J genes are TRBV7-9 and TRBJ2-7, with 8 bases that match TRBD1. CDR1 is SEHNR, CDR2 FQNEAQ, per germline (reference sequence). The CDR3 extends over 14 amino acids. Germline trimming cut 1 base from V and 4 bases from J; bases unmatched to any gene: 3.

The chain employs TRBV5-8 and TRBJ2-2; D remains unclear. This CDR3 is built from 18 residues. Per germline, CDR1 SGHTS and CDR2 YDEGEE. The ends were cut back, 4 bases at V and 1 base at J, with 20 bases in the middle. The CDR3 sequence: CASSPPSRVSGNTGELFF. The CDR3 coding sequence is TGTGCCAGCAGCCCCCCGTCTCGCGTATCCGGGAACACCGGGGAGCTGTTTTTT.